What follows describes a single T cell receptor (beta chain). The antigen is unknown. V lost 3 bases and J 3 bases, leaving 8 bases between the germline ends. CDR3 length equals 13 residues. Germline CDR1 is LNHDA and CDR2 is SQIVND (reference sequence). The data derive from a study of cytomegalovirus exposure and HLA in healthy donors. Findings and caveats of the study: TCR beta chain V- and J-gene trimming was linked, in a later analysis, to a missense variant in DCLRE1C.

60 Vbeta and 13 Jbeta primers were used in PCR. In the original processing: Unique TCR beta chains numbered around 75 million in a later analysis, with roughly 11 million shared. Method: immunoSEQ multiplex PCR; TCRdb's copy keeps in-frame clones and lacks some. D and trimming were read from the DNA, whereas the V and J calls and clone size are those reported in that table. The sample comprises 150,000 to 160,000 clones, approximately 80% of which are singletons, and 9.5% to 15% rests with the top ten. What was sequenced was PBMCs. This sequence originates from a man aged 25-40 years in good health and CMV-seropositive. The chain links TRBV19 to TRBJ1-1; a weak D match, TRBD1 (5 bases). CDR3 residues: CASSMAGDTEAFF. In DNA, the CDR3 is TGTGCCAGTAGTATGGCGGGGGACACTGAAGCTTTCTTT.